These 29 T cell receptor beta chains were sequenced from one sample in a study of blood T cell repertoires in COVID-19. This table comes from immunoSEQ multiplex PCR, and its TCRdb copy is limited to in-frame clones, with some not included. In the table there are about 200,000 clones, about 80% of which are singletons. Sequencing was performed on PBMCs or T cells enriched from blood (not recorded which). The receptor set was obtained from a middle-aged man who had recovered from COVID-19.

The chain is built from TRBV7-3 and TRBJ2-7; TRBD1 is a possible D gene (6 bases). This CDR3 is built from 14 residues. Trimming cost V 2 bases and J 3 bases, with 11 bases left between them. CDR1 is SGHTA and CDR2 is FQGTGA in the germline V gene. CDR3 DNA: TGTGCCAGCAGCTTAGAGGGCAGGGGCTACGAGCAGTACTTC. The encoded protein is CASSLEGRGYEQYF.

V gene TRBV27 combines with J gene TRBJ1-5, with 7 bases matching TRBD1. V trimming: 6 bases; J trimming: 6 bases; junction bases outside the gene matches: 8. CDR1 is MNHEY and CDR2 is SMNVEV in the germline V gene (reference sequence). The length of the CDR3 is 14 residues. This CDR3 is CASRRQGSGQPQHF. The CDR3 nucleotides read TGTGCCAGCAGACGACAGGGTAGTGGTCAGCCCCAGCATTTT.

Note on this clone: In the same sample, other DNA sequences code for this CDR3. This chain uses TRBV7-2 with TRBJ2-7; 9 positions agree with TRBD1. Germline V lookup: CDR1 SGHTA, CDR2 FQGNSA. J lost 2 bases, V lost 5 bases, and 4 bases had no gene match. The CDR3 is 14 residues long. The CDR3 loop is CASSVDRGAYEQYF. In DNA form, the CDR3 reads TGTGCCAGCAGCGTAGACAGGGGGGCCTACGAGCAGTACTTC.

The chain combines TRBV5-5 with TRBJ2-3; D is uncertain. The CDR3 spans 16 residues. V lost 0 bases, J lost 0 bases, and 11 bases lay in between. The V gene's germline CDR1 is SGHKS and CDR2 YYEKEE (reference sequence). DNA of the CDR3: TGTGCCAGCAGCTTGGTCGGCGGCTCTAGCACAGATACGCAGTATTTT. This translates into CASSLVGGSSTDTQYF.

This chain links TRBV5-1 with TRBJ2-2, with a possible D match to TRBD1 (6 bases). The germline V gene has CDR1 SGHRS and CDR2 YFSETQ. Trimming removed 0 bases at V and 8 bases at J, with 11 bases between. The CDR3 is 14 residues long. CDR3 DNA sequence: TGCGCCAGCAGCTTGGACAGGGTGGAGGGGGAGCTGTTTTTT. It specifies CASSLDRVEGELFF.

The rearrangement uses TRBV5-1 and TRBJ1-4; maybe TRBD1 (5 bases). The CDR3 spans 14 residues. Trimming removed 6 bases from V and 8 bases from J, with 17 bases in between. Germline V gene data show CDR1 as SGHRS and CDR2 as YFSETQ. DNA for the CDR3: TGCGCCAGCACACGGGGGATGGGTCAGGAAAAACTGTTTTTT. As protein: CASTRGMGQEKLFF. Based on the CDR3 plus reference TRBV5-1 and TRBJ1-4, the full variable domain is KAGVTQTPRYLIKTRGQQVTLSCSPISGHRSVSWYQQTPGQGLQFLFEYFSETQRNKGNFPGRFSGRQFSNSRSEMNVSTLELGDSALYLCASTRGMGQEKLFFGSGTQLSVL.

This chain links TRBV4-1 with TRBJ1-3, with 10 bases identical to TRBD1. The CDR3 spans 15 residues. CDR1 and CDR2 from the germline V gene are MGHRA and YSYEKL. V shed 6 bases and J 4 bases; nucleotides not matched to a gene: 6. The CDR3, as DNA: TGCGCCAGCAGGGGACAGGGGTTAGGCGGAAACACCATATATTTT. It is translated as CASRGQGLGGNTIYF.

V gene TRBV5-6 combines with J gene TRBJ1-1; TRBD1 matches at 9 bases. V lost 4 bases and J lost 11; bases outside the gene matches: 12. Germline values: CDR1 SGHDT, CDR2 YYEEEE. CDR3 length: 14 residues. DNA for the CDR3: TGTGCCAGCAGCGGGGGACAGGGAATACGGGTGGCTTTCTTT. Protein: CASSGGQGIRVAFF.

The chain combines TRBV21-1 with TRBJ2-3; the table gives TRBD2 as D, unverified against the DNA. TRBV21-1 is tagged as a pseudogene. This CDR3 is 15 amino acids long. The CDR3: CASSKLRRDPDTQYF. The CDR3 DNA reads as TGTGCCAGCAGCAAATTGCGGAGGGACCCAGATACGCAGTATTTT.

The chain carries TRBV12-3 or TRBV12-4 and TRBJ2-1; TRBD2 matches 8 bases. This CDR3 spans 13 amino acids. Trimming took 6 bases from V and 12 from J; bases not matched to a gene: 10. CDR3 nucleotides: TGTGCCAGCAGAAAGACTAGCGTTACCTGGCAGTTCTTC. Translation: CASRKTSVTWQFF.

V gene TRBV27 combines with J gene TRBJ2-7; the D gene is possibly TRBD2 (6 bases). The CDR3 length is 14 residues. Germline CDR1 MNHEY, CDR2 SMNVEV (reference sequence). The V end was cut by 6 bases, the J end by 2 bases, with 14 bases between. The CDR3: CASSPGGAPYEQYF. Here the CDR3 DNA reads TGTGCCAGCAGCCCCGGCGGGGCCCCCTACGAGCAGTACTTC.

The chain is built from TRBV11-2 and TRBJ2-1; 8 bases match TRBD2. Germline V gives CDR1 SGHAT, CDR2 FQNNGV. This CDR3 region has 13 residues. V was pared by 7 bases and J by 9 bases, with 8 bases of the junction left unmatched. CDR3 sequence reads: CASKTGLGGEQFF. Here the CDR3 DNA reads TGTGCCAGCAAAACGGGACTAGGGGGTGAGCAGTTCTTC.

The gene calls are TRBV10-3 and TRBJ1-2; possible D gene TRBD1, 5 bases. V was pared by 10 bases and J by 4 bases, with 16 bases between. The CDR3 runs 13 residues. Germline V gene sequence: CDR1 ENHRY, CDR2 SYGVKD. CDR3 protein: CATRRGTLYGYTF. In DNA form, the CDR3 reads TGTGCCACCAGGCGGGGGACTCTCTATGGCTACACCTTC.

This chain uses TRBV7-8 with TRBJ1-2, with TRBD1 matching over 9 bases. CDR3 length equals 13 residues. Losses at the gene ends were 5 bases for V and 8 bases for J; bases not matched to a gene: 6. Germline assignment: CDR1 SGHVS and CDR2 FQNEAQ. The CDR3 is CASSTGTGRGYTF. The CDR3 bases are TGTGCCAGCAGCACCGGGACAGGGAGAGGCTACACCTTC.

The chain couples TRBV18 to TRBJ1-1; D call uncertain. There are 14 residues in the CDR3. CDR1 and CDR2 (germline): KGHSH, LQKENI. V was clipped by 5 bases and J by 1 base, with 11 bases between them. As DNA, the CDR3 is TGTGCCAGCTCAAGAAACACAGCGAACACTGAAGCTTTCTTT. It translates to CASSRNTANTEAFF.

This chain links TRBV9 with TRBJ2-1; 7 bases line up with TRBD1. This CDR3 contains 12 residues. The germline V gene has CDR1 SGDLS and CDR2 YYNGEE. Unmatched junction bases numbered 4, after V lost 3 bases and J lost 10 bases. DNA of the CDR3: TGTGCCAGCAGCGCGCAGGGGGTCGAGCAGTTCTTC. Translation gives CASSAQGVEQFF.

This clone was recorded once. V gene TRBV7-3 combines with J gene TRBJ1-1; D is undetermined. V dropped 5 bases and J dropped 6 bases, with 13 bases sitting between them. CDR1 and CDR2 (germline): SGHTA, FQGTGA. The CDR3 totals 13 residues. The CDR3 sequence: CASSASGVPEAFF. The CDR3 nucleotides read TGTGCCAGCAGCGCGTCCGGGGTCCCTGAAGCTTTCTTT.

This chain links TRBV9 with TRBJ2-5, with 14 bases fitting TRBD2. This CDR3 has 16 amino acids. V lost 4 bases and J lost 2; bases outside the gene matches: 4. Germline assignment: CDR1 SGDLS and CDR2 YYNGEE. The CDR3 sequence is CASSSRLAGGQETQYF. In DNA, the CDR3 is TGTGCCAGCAGCTCGCGACTAGCGGGGGGGCAAGAGACCCAGTACTTC.

This sequence joins TRBV12-3 or TRBV12-4 and TRBJ2-3; 8 nucleotides align to TRBD1. This CDR3 contains 11 residues. Losses at the gene ends were 5 bases for V and 9 bases for J; bases not matched to a gene: 1. The CDR3 is CASSTGGTQYF. The DNA of the CDR3 is TGTGCCAGCAGTACAGGGGGGACGCAGTATTTT.

The chain carries TRBV7-9 and TRBJ2-1; 8 bases align to TRBD2. Germline V gene lookup returns CDR1 SEHNR and CDR2 FQNEAQ (reference sequence). The CDR3 covers 17 residues. After removal of 5 bases from V and 5 bases from J, the junction contained 14 bases not matched to a gene. The CDR3 sequence: CASSLQLAVLLHNEQFF. As DNA, the CDR3 is TGTGCCAGCAGCCTCCAACTAGCGGTCCTCCTCCACAATGAGCAGTTCTTC.

The sample holds one count of this clone. The chain is built from TRBV4-1 and TRBJ2-2; no definite D call. This CDR3 has 15 amino acids. The V gene's germline CDR1 is MGHRA and CDR2 YSYEKL. Trimming pared 0 bases from V and 0 bases from J, leaving 5 bases between. CDR3 protein: CASSQDDSNTGELFF. CDR3 DNA sequence: TGCGCCAGCAGCCAAGACGACTCGAACACCGGGGAGCTGTTTTTT.

V and J are TRBV28 and TRBJ1-3; D not certain. The ends were cut back, 7 bases at V and 1 base at J, with 11 bases in the middle. The CDR3 sequence is 14 residues long. Germline lookup yields CDR1 MDHEN and CDR2 SYDVKM. The CDR3 loop is CASTPDYSGNTIYF. CDR3 coding DNA: TGTGCCAGCACGCCGGACTATTCTGGAAACACCATATATTTT.

The V gene is TRBV28, the J gene TRBJ1-1, with D uncertain. Germline V gives CDR1 MDHEN, CDR2 SYDVKM. The CDR3 has 16 amino acids. Trimming pared 4 bases from V and 1 base from J, leaving 16 bases between. The CDR3 here is CASSYPLATRNTEAFF. CDR3 sequence (DNA): TGTGCCAGCAGTTATCCCCTTGCCACAAGGAACACTGAAGCTTTCTTT. Variable domain in full (rest from reference TRBV28 and TRBJ1-1): DVKVTQSSRYLVKRTGEKVFLECVQDMDHENMFWYRQDPGLGLRLIYFSYDVKMKEKGDIPEGYSVSREKKERFSLILESASTNQTSMYLCASSYPLATRNTEAFFGQGTRLTVV.

This clone was seen a few times. The V gene is TRBV12-1, the J gene TRBJ2-7; the listed D gene, TRBD1, was not tested against the DNA. TRBV12-1 is deemed a pseudogene. The CDR3 is made up of 12 amino acids. DNA of the CDR3: TGTGCCAGCAGCCCTCAGGGGTACGAGCAGTACTTC. It codes for CASSPQGYEQYF.

CDR3 in DNA: TGTGCCAGCAGTGGGGCAGGCTCCTACGAGCAGTACTTC. This sequence encodes CASSGAGSYEQYF. The chain has TRBV2 and TRBJ2-7; no definite D call. Trimming cost V 4 bases and J 0 bases, with 7 bases left between them. The CDR3 is made up of 13 amino acids. The V gene's germline CDR1 is SNHLY and CDR2 FYNNEI.

The DNA for the CDR3 is TGTGCCAGCACTTCCGGGAGCTCCTACAATGAGCAGTTCTTC. Translated, it gives CASTSGSSYNEQFF. V usage is TRBV2 and J usage is TRBJ2-1, with a tentative D call TRBD2 (6 bases). This CDR3 has 14 residues. V lost 7 bases and J 0 bases, leaving 10 bases between the germline ends. From germline, CDR1 is SNHLY and CDR2 FYNNEI. Full variable domain (rest looked up from reference TRBV2 and TRBJ2-1): EPEVTQTPSHQVTQMGQEVILRCVPISNHLYFYWYRQILGQKVEFLVSFYNNEISEKSEIFDDQFSVERPDGSNFTLKIRSTKLEDSAMYFCASTSGSSYNEQFFGPGTRLTVL.

Comments on this clone: Other DNA variants within this sample encode the same CDR3. V is TRBV5-1 and J is TRBJ2-3, with TRBD1 identical over 9 bases. In germline, CDR1 is SGHRS, CDR2 YFSETQ. The CDR3 extends over 14 amino acids. The trim removed 4 bases at V and 5 bases at J, leaving 5 bases unmatched. CDR3 DNA: TGCGCCAGCAGCCCAGGACAGGGGTTAGATACGCAGTATTTT. This gives the protein CASSPGQGLDTQYF.

The J gene is TRBJ1-5, the V gene TRBV28, with D perhaps TRBD1 (5 bases). Germline V gene lookup returns CDR1 MDHEN and CDR2 SYDVKM. The CDR3 covers 17 residues. Trimming took 6 bases from V and 0 from J, leaving 18 bases between them. The CDR3 spells CASRGLGGGHSNQPQHF. The DNA for the CDR3 is TGTGCCAGCAGGGGCCTCGGGGGAGGACATAGCAATCAGCCCCAGCATTTT. Filled out from reference TRBV28 and TRBJ1-5, the complete variable domain reads DVKVTQSSRYLVKRTGEKVFLECVQDMDHENMFWYRQDPGLGLRLIYFSYDVKMKEKGDIPEGYSVSREKKERFSLILESASTNQTSMYLCASRGLGGGHSNQPQHFGDGTRLSIL.

The V gene is TRBV27, the J gene TRBJ2-7, with TRBD2 identical over 7 bases. With 5 bases clipped from V and 4 bases from J, the junction kept 8 bases outside the gene matches. This CDR3 has 14 residues. The germline CDR1 and CDR2 sequences are MNHEY and SMNVEV (reference sequence). The CDR3 nucleotides are TGTGCCAGCAGTCCCGGACTAGTTCATTACGAGCAGTACTTC. It is translated as CASSPGLVHYEQYF.